The sample holds a few counts of the clone carrying this T cell receptor beta chain. The antigen remains undetermined. CDR3 length: 15 amino acids. Unmatched junction bases numbered 9, after V lost 6 bases and J lost 1 base. Germline values: CDR1 MDHEN, CDR2 SYDVKM. Primers included in the PCR were 60 Vbeta and 13 Jbeta primers. Sequencing was performed with immunoSEQ multiplex PCR; in TCRdb, only in-frame clones are kept and a portion is missing. Of more than 100,000 clones in the sample, over 15% were seen once. The data stem from a study of cytomegalovirus exposure and HLA in healthy donors. For the study at large: Of all 400 or so donors who were genotyped, 75% to 90% belonged to the Caucasian-associated ancestry cluster.

Study observations and caveats: Exclusion as indistinguishable affected some V segments, including TRBV6-2 and TRBV6-3. It was confirmed in vitro that a few of the CMV-associated chains were specific for CMV antigens. A later analysis by the authors found several of the most significant clusters apparently linked to common viral pathogens.

The sequenced material came from PBMCs. This chain links TRBV28 with TRBJ2-7; 7 positions match TRBD2. This clonotype was sampled from a woman under 30 in good health and CMV-seronegative. CDR3 DNA: TGTGCCAGCAGAGCCTCCGGGAGGCAATCCTACGAGCAGTACTTC. Translation: CASRASGRQSYEQYF.